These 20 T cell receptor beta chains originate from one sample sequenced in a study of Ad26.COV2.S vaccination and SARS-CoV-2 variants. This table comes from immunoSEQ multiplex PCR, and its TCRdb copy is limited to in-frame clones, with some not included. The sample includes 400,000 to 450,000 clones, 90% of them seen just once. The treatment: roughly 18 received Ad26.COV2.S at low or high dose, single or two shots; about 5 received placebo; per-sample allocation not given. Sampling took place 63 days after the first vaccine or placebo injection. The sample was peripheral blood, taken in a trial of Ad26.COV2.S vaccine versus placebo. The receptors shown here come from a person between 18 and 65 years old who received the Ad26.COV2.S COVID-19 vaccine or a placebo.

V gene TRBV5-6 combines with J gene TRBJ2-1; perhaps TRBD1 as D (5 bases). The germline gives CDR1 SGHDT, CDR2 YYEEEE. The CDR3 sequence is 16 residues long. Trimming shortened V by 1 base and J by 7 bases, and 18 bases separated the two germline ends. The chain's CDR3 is CASSLSSTRAGNEQFF. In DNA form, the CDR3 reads TGTGCCAGCAGCTTGTCGAGCACAAGGGCAGGGAATGAGCAGTTCTTC.

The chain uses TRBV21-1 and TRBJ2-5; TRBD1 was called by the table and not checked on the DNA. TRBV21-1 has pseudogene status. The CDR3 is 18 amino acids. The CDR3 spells CASSKGVSGGAWSETQYF. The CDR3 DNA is TGTGCCAGCAGCAAAGGTGTTTCAGGGGGCGCGTGGTCCGAGACCCAGTACTTC.

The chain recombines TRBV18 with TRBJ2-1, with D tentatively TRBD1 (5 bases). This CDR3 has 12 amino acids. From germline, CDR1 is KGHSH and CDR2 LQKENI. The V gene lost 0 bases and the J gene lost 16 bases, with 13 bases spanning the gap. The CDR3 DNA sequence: TGTGCCAGCTCACCACCGGCTAGGGGCCCCTTCTTC. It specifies CASSPPARGPFF.

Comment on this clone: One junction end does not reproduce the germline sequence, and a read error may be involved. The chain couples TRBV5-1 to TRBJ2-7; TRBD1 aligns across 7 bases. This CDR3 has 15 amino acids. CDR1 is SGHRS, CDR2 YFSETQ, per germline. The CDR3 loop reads CASSLRMDRSSEQYF. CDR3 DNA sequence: TGCGCCAGCAGCTTGAGGATGGACAGGTCCTCCGAGCAGTACTTC.

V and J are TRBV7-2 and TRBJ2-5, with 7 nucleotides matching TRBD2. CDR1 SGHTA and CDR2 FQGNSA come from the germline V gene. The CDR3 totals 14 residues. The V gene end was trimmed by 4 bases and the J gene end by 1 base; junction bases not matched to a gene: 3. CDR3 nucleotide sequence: TGTGCCAGCAGCTGGACTAGTATCCAAGAGACCCAGTACTTC. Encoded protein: CASSWTSIQETQYF. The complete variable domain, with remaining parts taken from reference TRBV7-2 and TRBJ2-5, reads GAGVSQSPSNKVTEKGKDVELRCDPISGHTALYWYRQSLGQGLEFLIYFQGNSAPDKSGLPSDRFSAERTGGSVSTLTIQRTQQEDSAVYLCASSWTSIQETQYFGPGTRLLVL.

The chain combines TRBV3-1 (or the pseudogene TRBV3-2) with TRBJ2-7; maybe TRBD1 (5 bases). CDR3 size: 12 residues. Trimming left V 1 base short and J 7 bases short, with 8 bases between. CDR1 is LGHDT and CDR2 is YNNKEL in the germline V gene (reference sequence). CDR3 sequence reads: CASSQGGGEQYF. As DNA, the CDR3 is TGTGCCAGCAGCCAAGGGGGCGGAGAGCAGTACTTC.

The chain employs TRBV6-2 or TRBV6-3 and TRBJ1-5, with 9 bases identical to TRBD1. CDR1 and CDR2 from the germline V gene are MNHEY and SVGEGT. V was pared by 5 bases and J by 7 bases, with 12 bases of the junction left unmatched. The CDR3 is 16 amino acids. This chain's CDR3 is CASSDLQGAGRQPQHF. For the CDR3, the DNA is TGTGCCAGCAGTGACTTACAGGGGGCGGGCAGGCAGCCCCAGCATTTT.

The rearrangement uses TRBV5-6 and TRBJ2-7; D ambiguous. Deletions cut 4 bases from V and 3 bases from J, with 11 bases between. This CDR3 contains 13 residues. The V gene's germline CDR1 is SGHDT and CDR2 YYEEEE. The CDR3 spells CASSLIGNYEQYF. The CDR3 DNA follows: TGTGCCAGCAGCCTGATCGGCAACTACGAGCAGTACTTC.

CDR3 residues: CASSLDRGRGGTDTQYF. In DNA form, the CDR3 reads TGTGCCAGCAGCTTGGATCGGGGCAGGGGGGGCACAGATACGCAGTATTTT. The chain uses TRBV5-6 and TRBJ2-3; D is perhaps TRBD1 (7 bases). This CDR3 spans 17 amino acids. Germline CDR1 reads SGHDT; CDR2 reads YYEEEE. V lost 0 bases to trimming and J lost 1 base, with 15 bases between them.

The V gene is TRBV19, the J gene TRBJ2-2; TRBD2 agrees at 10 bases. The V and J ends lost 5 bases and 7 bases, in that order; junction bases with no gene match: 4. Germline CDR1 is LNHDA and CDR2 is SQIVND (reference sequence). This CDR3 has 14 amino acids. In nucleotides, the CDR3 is TGTGCCAGTAGTGGGAGACTAGCGGGCGGGGAGCTGTTTTTT. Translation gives CASSGRLAGGELFF.

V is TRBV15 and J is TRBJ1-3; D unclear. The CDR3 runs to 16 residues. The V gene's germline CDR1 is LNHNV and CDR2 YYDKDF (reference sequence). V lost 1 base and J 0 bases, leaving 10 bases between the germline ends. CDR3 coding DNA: TGTGCCACCAGCAGAGTGGCCTTAAGCTCTGGAAACACCATATATTTT. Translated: CATSRVALSSGNTIYF.

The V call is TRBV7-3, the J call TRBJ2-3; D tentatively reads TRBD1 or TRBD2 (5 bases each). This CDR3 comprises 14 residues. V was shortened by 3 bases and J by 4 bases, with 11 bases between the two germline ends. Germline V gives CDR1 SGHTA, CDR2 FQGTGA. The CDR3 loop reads CASSFERGADTQYF. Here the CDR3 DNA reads TGTGCCAGCAGCTTCGAAAGAGGGGCAGATACGCAGTATTTT.

CDR3 in amino acids: CASRSPHRLSIAGELFF. The CDR3 DNA sequence: TGTGCCAGCAGATCCCCTCATCGACTATCTATAGCCGGGGAGCTGTTTTTT. The chain carries TRBV7-2 and TRBJ2-2, with D possibly matching TRBD2 (5 bases). Looked up from germline, CDR1 is SGHTA and CDR2 is FQGNSA. V gave up 6 bases and J gave up 6 bases, with 23 bases separating them. The CDR3 totals 17 residues.

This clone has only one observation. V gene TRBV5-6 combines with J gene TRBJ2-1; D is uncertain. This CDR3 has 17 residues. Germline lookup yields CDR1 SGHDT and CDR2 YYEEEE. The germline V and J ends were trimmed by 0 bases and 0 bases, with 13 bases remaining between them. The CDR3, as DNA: TGTGCCAGCAGCTTGGGCACTCCACGAAGCTCCTACAATGAGCAGTTCTTC. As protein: CASSLGTPRSSYNEQFF. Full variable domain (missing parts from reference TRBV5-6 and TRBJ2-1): DAGVTQSPTHLIKTRGQQVTLRCSPKSGHDTVSWYQQALGQGPQFIFQYYEEEERQRGNFPDRFSGHQFPNYSSELNVNALLLGDSALYLCASSLGTPRSSYNEQFFGPGTRLTVL.

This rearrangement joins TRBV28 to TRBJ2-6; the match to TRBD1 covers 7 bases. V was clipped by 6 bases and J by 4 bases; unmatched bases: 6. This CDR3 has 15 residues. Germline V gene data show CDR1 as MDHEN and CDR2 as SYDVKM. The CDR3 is CASSATGSGANVLTF. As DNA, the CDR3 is TGTGCCAGCAGCGCGACAGGGTCGGGGGCCAACGTCCTGACTTTC.

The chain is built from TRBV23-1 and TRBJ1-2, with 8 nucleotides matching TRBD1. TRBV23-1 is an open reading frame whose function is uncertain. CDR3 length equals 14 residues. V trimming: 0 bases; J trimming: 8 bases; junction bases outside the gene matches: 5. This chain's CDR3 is CASSQSQGVEGYTF. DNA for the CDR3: TGCGCCAGCAGTCAATCACAGGGGGTAGAAGGCTACACCTTC.

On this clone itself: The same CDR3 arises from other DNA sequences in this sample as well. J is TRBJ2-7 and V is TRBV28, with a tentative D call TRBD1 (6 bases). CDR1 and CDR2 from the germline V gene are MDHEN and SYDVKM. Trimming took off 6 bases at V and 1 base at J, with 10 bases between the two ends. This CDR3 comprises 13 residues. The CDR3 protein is CASSETGSYEQYF. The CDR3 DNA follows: TGTGCCAGCAGCGAGACAGGATCCTACGAGCAGTACTTC.

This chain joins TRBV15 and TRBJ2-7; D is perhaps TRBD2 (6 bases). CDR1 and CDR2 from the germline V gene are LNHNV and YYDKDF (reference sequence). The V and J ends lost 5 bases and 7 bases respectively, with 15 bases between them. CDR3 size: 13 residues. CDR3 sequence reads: CATSPSGAGEQYF. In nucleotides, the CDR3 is TGTGCCACCAGCCCCTCTGGCGCGGGGGAGCAGTACTTC.

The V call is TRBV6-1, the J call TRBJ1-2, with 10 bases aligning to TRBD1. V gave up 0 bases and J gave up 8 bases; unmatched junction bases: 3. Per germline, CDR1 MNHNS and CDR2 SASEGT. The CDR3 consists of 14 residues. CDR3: CASSEAGQGRGYTF. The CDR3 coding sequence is TGTGCCAGCAGTGAAGCGGGACAGGGGCGAGGCTACACCTTC.

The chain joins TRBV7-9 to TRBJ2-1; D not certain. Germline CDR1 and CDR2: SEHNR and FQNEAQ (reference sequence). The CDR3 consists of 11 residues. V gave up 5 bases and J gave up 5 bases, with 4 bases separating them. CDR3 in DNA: TGTGCCAGCAGCCATCACAATGAGCAGTTCTTC. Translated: CASSHHNEQFF. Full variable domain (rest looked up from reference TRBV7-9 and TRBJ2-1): DTGVSQNPRHKITKRGQNVTFRCDPISEHNRLYWYRQTLGQGPEFLTYFQNEAQLEKSRLLSDRFSAERPKGSFSTLEIQRTEQGDSAMYLCASSHHNEQFFGPGTRLTVL.